Listed below are T cell receptor beta chains from one sample, sequenced in a study of shared clonotypes between healthy human individuals. Using immunoSEQ multiplex PCR, the repertoire was profiled, and TCRdb retains in-frame clones only, with some absent. The repertoire holds over 700,000 clones, with over 60% as singletons. Material: memory CD4+ T cells sorted from blood. The receptors stem from a woman in her twenties or thirties in good health. CDR3s include the opening cysteine and the closing phenylalanine or tryptophan. A D gene is named only where the DNA matches it firmly. Expanded clones get a size class; other rows say once, few or many, or leave the size out.

j_call clone_size d_call v_call cdr3_nt cdr3_aa
TRBJ2-3 - - TRBV5-1 TGCGCCAGCAGCTTCCGAGAATTAACAGATACGCAGTATTTT CASSFRELTDTQYF
TRBJ1-2 few - TRBV16 TGTGCCAGCACCCCGCAGCAAGGGGCAGCTAACTATGGCTACACCTTC CASTPQQGAANYGYTF
TRBJ2-1 - TRBD2 TRBV6-5 TGTGCCAGCAGTTCGCAAACGGCGGGACTAGCCTGGGAGCAGTTCTTC CASSSQTAGLAWEQFF
TRBJ1-2 few TRBD1 TRBV28 TGTGCCAGCAGTTTATCCGGGACAGAAGGCTATGGCTACACCTTC CASSLSGTEGYGYTF
TRBJ2-7 - - TRBV27 TGTGCCAGCAGTTTACTTGGGACGGCTTCCTACGAGCAGTACTTC CASSLLGTASYEQYF
TRBJ2-1 - TRBD2 TRBV4-1 TGCGCCAGCAGCCAAGGAAGGCGTCTGGGGGGACTAGACCCCTACAATGAGCAGTTCTTC CASSQGRRLGGLDPYNEQFF
TRBJ1-2 - TRBD1 TRBV28 TGTGCCAGCAGTCCGACAGGGTATTTTAACTATGGCTACACCTTC CASSPTGYFNYGYTF
TRBJ1-1 - - TRBV27 TGTGCCAGCAGTTATCGGGGTGGGACTGAAGCTTTCTTT CASSYRGGTEAFF
TRBJ2-7 - TRBD1 TRBV7-2 TGTGCCAGCAGCTTGGTTTTGGGACAGGGGGCTCACGAGCAGTACTTC CASSLVLGQGAHEQYF
TRBJ2-3 - - TRBV4-1 TGCGCCAGCAGCCAGGTAGGATTGTGGACAGATACGCAGTATTTT CASSQVGLWTDTQYF
TRBJ2-1 - TRBD2 TRBV7-9 TGTGCCAGCAGATTGGCGGGAGGCAACAATGAGCAGTTCTTC CASRLAGGNNEQFF
TRBJ2-3 - - TRBV27 TGTGCCAGCAAGAGACAGCCCGCGACTAGCACAGATACGCAGTATTTT CASKRQPATSTDTQYF
TRBJ2-4 - TRBD1 TRBV19 TGTGCCAGTAGTTCCCACAGGGGGCCGGGGGACATTCAGTACTTC CASSSHRGPGDIQYF
TRBJ1-2 - TRBD1 TRBV29-1 TGCAGCGTGGCAAACAGGGGGCTAGGGGGTGGTGGCTACACCTTC CSVANRGLGGGGYTF
TRBJ2-2 - TRBD2 TRBV19 TGTGCCAGTAGATCGGGCGGGGGAAAGAACACCGGGGAGCTGTTTTTT CASRSGGGKNTGELFF
TRBJ1-2 - - TRBV6-5 TGTGCCAGCAGTTACTCAGGGATTAGGGACTATGGCTACACCTTC CASSYSGIRDYGYTF
TRBJ1-4 - - TRBV28 TGTGCCAGCAGTTTTCAGGAAGAAAAACTGTTTTTT CASSFQEEKLFF
TRBJ2-2 - - TRBV15 TGTGCCACCAGCAGAGAGAGCCGGGAGACCGGGGAGCTGTTTTTT CATSRESRETGELFF
TRBJ1-2 - - TRBV6-1 TGTGCCAGCAACCACGGGACGTATGGCTACACCTTC CASNHGTYGYTF
TRBJ1-4 - - TRBV7-6 TGTGCCAGCAGCGCGTCAGGGTCAACTAATGAAAAACTGTTTTTT CASSASGSTNEKLFF
TRBJ2-2 - - TRBV5-1 TGCGCCAGCAGCCAGACCGGGACGGAGGGGACCGGGGAGCTGTTTTTT CASSQTGTEGTGELFF
TRBJ1-1 - TRBD1 TRBV27 TGTGCCAGCAGTTCCACACCACGGACAGGGATAGCTTTCTTT CASSSTPRTGIAFF
TRBJ2-2 few - TRBV6-5 TGTGCCAGCAGGCCCACTAGATTGAACACCGGGGAGCTGTTTTTT CASRPTRLNTGELFF
TRBJ2-1 few - TRBV2 TGTGCCAGCAGTGAAGAGGTGCGGGCTGAGCAGTTCTTC CASSEEVRAEQFF
TRBJ2-3 - TRBD2 TRBV5-4 TGTGCCAGCAGCTTGCGACTAGCGGTTAGCACAGATACGCAGTATTTT CASSLRLAVSTDTQYF
TRBJ1-5 - - TRBV5-1 TGCGCCAGCAGCTCGGGGGAAAGGCAGCCCCAGCATTTT CASSSGERQPQHF
TRBJ2-1 - TRBD2 TRBV18 TGTGCCAGCTCACCAATGGCTAGCGGGAGTGGGGAGCAGTTCTTC CASSPMASGSGEQFF
TRBJ2-3 - - TRBV9 TGTGCCAGCAGTAGCGGTGCCTCTAGATTAGATACGCAGTATTTT CASSSGASRLDTQYF
TRBJ2-2 few - TRBV18 TGTGCCAGCTCCTCAGTAAGGGAGAACCGCGGGGAGCTGTTTTTT CASSSVRENRGELFF
TRBJ2-6 once - TRBV7-3 TGTGCCAGCAGCTTGGGCGAGGGTGGGGCCAACGTCCTGACTTTC CASSLGEGGANVLTF
TRBJ1-2 - TRBD1 TRBV25-1 TGTGCCAGCAGCGACAGGGAGTCCTATGGCCACACCTTC CASSDRESYGHTF
TRBJ1-5 - TRBD1 TRBV6-1 TGTGCCAGCAGTTTACAGGGGGAGGGCAATCAGCCCCAGCATTTT CASSLQGEGNQPQHF
TRBJ2-7 few - TRBV5-1 TGCGCCAGCAGCGTACGGACTGTTGGTGAGTACGAGCAGTACTTC CASSVRTVGEYEQYF
TRBJ1-1 few - TRBV18 TGTGCCAGCTCACCCTCCAAAGGTATGAACACTGAAGCTTTCTTT CASSPSKGMNTEAFF
TRBJ2-1 - TRBD2 TRBV5-1 TGCGCCAGCAGCTTGGGGAGTAGCGGGACATTCTCCTACAATGAGCAGTTCTTC CASSLGSSGTFSYNEQFF
TRBJ1-2 - TRBD1 TRBV6-5 TGTGCCAGCAGTGTACAGGGGGCGACGGGGGCTGGCTACACCTTC CASSVQGATGAGYTF
TRBJ2-7 - TRBD1 TRBV10-3 TGTGCCATCAGTGAGTCCCCTGACAGGGGCGGATACGAGCAGTACTTC CAISESPDRGGYEQYF
TRBJ2-7 - TRBD2 TRBV6-5 TGTGCCAGCAGTTACGGGCTAGCGGGAGATGGTGGGCAGTACTTC CASSYGLAGDGGQYF
TRBJ2-5 once TRBD2 TRBV2 TGTGCCAGCAGTGAGCGACTAGCGGGAGTAGGAGAGACCCAGTACTTC CASSERLAGVGETQYF
TRBJ1-1 once - TRBV29-1 TGCAGCGTTGAAGCTCCCAGGGGCCTCGCTGAAGCTTTCTTT CSVEAPRGLAEAFF
TRBJ2-7 - - TRBV19 TGTGCCAGTAGTCATGAGGACGACGTTTTATACGAGCAGTACTTC CASSHEDDVLYEQYF
TRBJ2-1 few TRBD2 TRBV7-2 TGTGCCAGCAGGGGAGCCGGGGAGGGTTACAATGAGCAGTTCTTC CASRGAGEGYNEQFF
TRBJ1-2 - - TRBV18 TGTGCCAGCTCACCAATCCCCGCGAGAGCTAACTATGGCTACACCTTC CASSPIPARANYGYTF
TRBJ2-1 few - TRBV23-1 TGCGCCAGCAGCAGCGGCCCGGGACACAGCTACAATGAGCAGTTCTTC CASSSGPGHSYNEQFF